The 4 T cell receptor beta chains reported below all come from one sample, sequenced in a study of T-cell reconstitution after alpha-beta-depleted transplantation in children. The TCRbeta library incorporated unique molecular identifiers. TCRdb re-analysed the PCR reads in MiXCR, keeping a single row per CDR3 protein. The data contain approximately 200,000 distinct CDR3 sequences, about 6% of them seen just once; the ten biggest clones take up under 5%. Sample: PBMCs, taken before TCRalphabeta/CD19-depleted stem cell transplant. The receptors derive from a girl less than two years old with combined immunodeficiency, due to receive a stem cell transplant.

This clonotype was counted a few times. The chain joins TRBV28 to TRBJ1-1; the match to TRBD1 covers 7 bases. The germline CDR1 and CDR2 sequences are MDHEN and SYDVKM. Trimming removed 8 bases from V and 5 bases from J; junction bases left unmatched: 11. The CDR3 runs 14 residues. Here the CDR3 reads CASPTGRVGTEAFF. CDR3 nucleotides: TGTGCCAGCCCGACAGGGCGGGTGGGGACTGAAGCTTTCTTT.

In its sample, this clonotype was seen many times. This chain links TRBV11-2 with TRBJ2-6; no clear D. CDR1 and CDR2 (germline): SGHAT, FQNNGV. This CDR3 comprises 16 residues. The V end lost 5 bases, the J end lost 1 base, and 12 bases lay between the germline ends. The CDR3 nucleotides read TGTGCCAGCAGCCGCCCCCGTAGTTCTGGGGCCAACGTCCTGACTTTC. Encoded protein: CASSRPRSSGANVLTF.

This chain connects TRBV29-1 to TRBJ2-3, with D unclear. CDR3 length equals 13 residues. Germline V gene lookup returns CDR1 SQVTM and CDR2 ANQGSEA. The V and J ends lost 4 bases and 2 bases respectively, with 10 bases between them. CDR3 sequence reads: CSVGRLLTDTQYF. The DNA for the CDR3 is TGCAGCGTTGGACGGCTACTCACAGATACGCAGTATTTT.

This clonotype appeared many times. V and J are TRBV4-3 and TRBJ2-7; 7 nucleotides agree with TRBD1. The CDR3 consists of 15 residues. The junction had 11 bases not matched to a gene; V was cut back by 4 bases and J by 5 bases. Germline V gene sequence: CDR1 LGHNA, CDR2 YSLEER. CDR3 region: CASSRGTAPQNEQYF. The CDR3 DNA follows: TGCGCCAGCAGCCGGGGGACAGCACCTCAGAACGAGCAGTACTTC.